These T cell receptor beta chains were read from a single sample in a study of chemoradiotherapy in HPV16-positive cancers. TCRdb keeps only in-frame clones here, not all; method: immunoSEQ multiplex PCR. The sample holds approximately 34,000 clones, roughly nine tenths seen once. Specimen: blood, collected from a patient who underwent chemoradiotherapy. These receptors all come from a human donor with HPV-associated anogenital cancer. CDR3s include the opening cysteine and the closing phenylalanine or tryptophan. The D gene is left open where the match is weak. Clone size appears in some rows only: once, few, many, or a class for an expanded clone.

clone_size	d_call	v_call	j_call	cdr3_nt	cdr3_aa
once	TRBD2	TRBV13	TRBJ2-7	TGTGCCAGCAGGCCTTTACTAGCGGGAGACGAGCAGTACTTC	CASRPLLAGDEQYF
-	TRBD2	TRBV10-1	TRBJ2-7	TGCGCCACCGCTAGGACTAGCGGGGCCCCCGAGCAGTACTTC	CATARTSGAPEQYF
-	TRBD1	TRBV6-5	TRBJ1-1	TGTGCCAGCAGCCGCCCGGGACAGGTGAACACTGAAGCTTTCTTT	CASSRPGQVNTEAFF
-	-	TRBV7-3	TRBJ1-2	TGTGCCAGCAGCTTAACGGGAGTAGGGGGCTATGGCTACACCTTC	CASSLTGVGGYGYTF
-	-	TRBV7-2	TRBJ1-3	TGTGCCAGCAGCTTAAGGGGACTCTCTGGAAACACCATATATTTT	CASSLRGLSGNTIYF
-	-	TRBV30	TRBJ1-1	TGTGCCTGGAATGAAGGGCGAGGAGCTTTCTTT	CAWNEGRGAFF
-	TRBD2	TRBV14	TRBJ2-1	TGTGCCAGCAGCCCGACTGACGGCGGGAGGGCCGGAAATGAGCAGTTCTTC	CASSPTDGGRAGNEQFF
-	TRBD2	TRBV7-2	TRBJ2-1	TGTGCCAGCAGCTTAGAAGTCGGGAGGTCTTACAATGAGCAGTTCTTC	CASSLEVGRSYNEQFF
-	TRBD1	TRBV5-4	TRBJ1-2	TGTGCCAGCACTCCCCTGACAGGGGATGGCTACACCTTC	CASTPLTGDGYTF
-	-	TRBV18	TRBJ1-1	TGTGCCAGCCTCTCGACGCTAGGGGTCGACACTGAAGCTTTCTTT	CASLSTLGVDTEAFF
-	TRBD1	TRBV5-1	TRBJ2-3	TGCGCCAGCAGCAGCGACAGGGGTAGCACAGATACGCAGTATTTT	CASSSDRGSTDTQYF
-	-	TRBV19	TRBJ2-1	TGTGCCAGTAGTGTGGGATCAGCGGCCCACAATGAGCAGTTCTTC	CASSVGSAAHNEQFF
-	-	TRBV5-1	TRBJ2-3	TGCGCCAGCAGCTCACAGGAAGATACGCAGTATTTT	CASSSQEDTQYF
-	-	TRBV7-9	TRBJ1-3	TGTGCCAGCAGCAAGTTCCGGGATCGGGTATCCGGAAACACCATATATTTT	CASSKFRDRVSGNTIYF
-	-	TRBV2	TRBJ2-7	TGTGCCAGCAGTGCCCCAGCCCAAACCTACGAGCAGTACTTC	CASSAPAQTYEQYF
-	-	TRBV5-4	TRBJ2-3	TGTGCCAGCAGCTTAACTAGGGGGGTCGATACGCAGTATTTT	CASSLTRGVDTQYF
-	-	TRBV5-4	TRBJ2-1	TGTGCCAGCAGCGGGCGGACGGTAACCTACAATGAGCAGTTCTTC	CASSGRTVTYNEQFF
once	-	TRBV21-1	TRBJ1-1	TGTGCCAGCAGCAAAGTGGCCACAGGATACACTGAAGCTTTCTTT	CASSKVATGYTEAFF
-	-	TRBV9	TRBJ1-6	TGTGCCAGCAGCGCCTCGGGCAGGGGTGAATCACCCCTCCACTTT	CASSASGRGESPLHF
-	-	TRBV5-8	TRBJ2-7	TGTGCCAGCAGCTCCAGACTGATCTCCTACGAGCAGTACTTC	CASSSRLISYEQYF
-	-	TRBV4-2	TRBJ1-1	TGTGCCAGCAGCCAAGATTACAACATGAACACTGAAGCTTTCTTT	CASSQDYNMNTEAFF
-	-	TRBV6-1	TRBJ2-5	TGTGCCAGCAGAGTAAAAGGGGGAGGGGAGACCCAGTACTTC	CASRVKGGGETQYF
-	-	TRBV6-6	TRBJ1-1	TGTGCCAGCAGTTACCCCCGAGGGCAGGGGAACACTGAAGCTTTCTTT	CASSYPRGQGNTEAFF
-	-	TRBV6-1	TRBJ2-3	TGTGCCAGCAGTACAGGGAGGGGAGATACGCAGTATTTT	CASSTGRGDTQYF
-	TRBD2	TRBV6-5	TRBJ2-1	TGTGCCAGCAGCCGTGGACTAGCGGGAATGTATGAGCAGTTCTTC	CASSRGLAGMYEQFF
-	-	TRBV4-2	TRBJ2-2	TGTGCCAGCAGCCAAGGTGCGTGGGGGGCAGGAGGCACCGGGGAGCTGTTTTTT	CASSQGAWGAGGTGELFF
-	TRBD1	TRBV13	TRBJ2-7	TGTGCCAGCAGCTCCACAGGGGGATTGGGTTACGAGCAGTACTTC	CASSSTGGLGYEQYF
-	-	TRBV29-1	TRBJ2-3	TGCAGCGTTGGTGGGCAGGGGACTACGAGCACAGATACGCAGTATTTT	CSVGGQGTTSTDTQYF
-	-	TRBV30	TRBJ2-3	TGTGCCTACGACCTAGTTAGCACAGATACGCAGTATTTT	CAYDLVSTDTQYF
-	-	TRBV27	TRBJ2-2	TGTGCCAGCCGTCTTTCAGGGAACACCGGGGAGCTGTTTTTT	CASRLSGNTGELFF
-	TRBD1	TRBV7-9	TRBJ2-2	TGTGCCAGCAGCCCCAGGATGGACAGGGTGGTCACCGGGGAGCTGTTTTTT	CASSPRMDRVVTGELFF
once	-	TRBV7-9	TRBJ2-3	TGTGCCAGCAGCCCTTCATATGCTTTGGAAGATACGCAGTATTTT	CASSPSYALEDTQYF
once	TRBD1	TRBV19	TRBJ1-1	TGTGCCAGTAACTCGTGGGACAGGGGATTAATAGCTTTCTTT	CASNSWDRGLIAFF
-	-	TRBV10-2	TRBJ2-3	TGCGCCAGCACCCCCCTGGGAGGTTCCGGCACAGATACGCAGTATTTT	CASTPLGGSGTDTQYF
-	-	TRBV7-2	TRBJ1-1	TGTGCCAGCAGCTTACACGCGGAAGCTTTCTTT	CASSLHAEAFF
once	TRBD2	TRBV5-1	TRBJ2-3	TGCGCCAGCAGGGGACGACTAGCGGGGGGCACAGATACGCAGTATTTT	CASRGRLAGGTDTQYF
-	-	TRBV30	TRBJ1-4	TGTGCCTGGAGTCGTGAAAAACTGTTTTTT	CAWSREKLFF